This TCR beta chain was sequenced for a study of somatic reversion in DOCK8 deficiency (dated by TCRdb to the early 2020s). Study-level background: In the study, T cell receptor beta repertoires were compared across three groups: DOCK8-deficient patients, DOCK8-revertant patients and healthy volunteers. The ways in which somatic reversion of pathogenic DOCK8 variants alters lymphocyte differentiation and function in DOCK8 deficiency were investigated. The DOCK8-deficient patients included in the study had been described in earlier reports. Summary of the overall study and its limitations: The methods did not state, for each individual sample, whether the source material was whole blood or PBMCs.

Genomic DNA for TCR repertoire analysis was extracted from whole blood samples or from PBMCs. Libraries were constructed by multiplex PCR. TRB libraries were generated by one-step amplicon PCR from 100 ng genomic DNA using EuroClonality-NGS primers. Sequencing of TRB amplicons was performed on Illumina MiSeq instruments using 2 x 250 bp version 2 chemistry. Under the source paper's analysis protocol: IMGT/HighV-QUEST was used for primary TRB sequence analysis and V(D)J annotation. Repertoire diversity and composition were evaluated with VDJtools after nonfunctional clones were removed and downsampling was applied for comparisons between samples. TCRdb itself trimmed the public reads at Q25 with fastp, ran MiXCR and retained productive beta chains. All rows with the same CDR3 protein become a single entry with the most common DNA and genes. TCRdb's processing, not the study's, gives the V and J calls here. The sample table lists fewer than 450 distinct CDR3 sequences, under 20% of them with a count of one. The top ten clones comprise around two fifths of the sample.

According to the germline V gene (reference sequence), CDR1 reads DFQATT and CDR2 reads SNEGSKA. The CDR3 runs 14 residues from the cysteine to the phenylalanine. Here the CDR3 DNA is all that survives: 42 bases in frame from base 1. V is pared back by 5 bases and J by 10 bases, with 18 bases lying between the germline termini. This clonotype was seen a handful of times. The specificity of this receptor is unknown. No much larger clone exists at a distance of one base, and base qualities are not known. Input material: peripheral blood. The clonotype comes from a human donor with DOCK8 deficiency. The chain couples TRBV20-1 to TRBJ1-6; the best D guess is TRBD1, with 5 bases matching. In nucleotide form, the sequence is TGCAGTGCTCGGGTCAGGGAAAGTGGCTCACCCCTCCACTTT. This is translated as CSARVRESGSPLHF.